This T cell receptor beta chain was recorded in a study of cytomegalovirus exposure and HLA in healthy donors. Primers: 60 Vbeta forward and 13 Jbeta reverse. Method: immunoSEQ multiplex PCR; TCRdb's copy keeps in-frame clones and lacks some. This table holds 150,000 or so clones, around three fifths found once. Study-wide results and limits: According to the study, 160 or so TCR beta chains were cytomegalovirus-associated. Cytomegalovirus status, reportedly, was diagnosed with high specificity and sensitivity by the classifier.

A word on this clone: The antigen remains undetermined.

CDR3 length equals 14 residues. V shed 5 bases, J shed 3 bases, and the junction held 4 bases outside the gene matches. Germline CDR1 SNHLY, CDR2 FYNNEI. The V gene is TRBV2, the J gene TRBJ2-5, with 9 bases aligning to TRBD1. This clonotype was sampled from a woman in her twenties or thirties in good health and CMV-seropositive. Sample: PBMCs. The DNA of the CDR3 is TGTGCCAGCAGTCGTACAGGGGGCGAAGAGACCCAGTACTTC. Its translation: CASSRTGGEETQYF.